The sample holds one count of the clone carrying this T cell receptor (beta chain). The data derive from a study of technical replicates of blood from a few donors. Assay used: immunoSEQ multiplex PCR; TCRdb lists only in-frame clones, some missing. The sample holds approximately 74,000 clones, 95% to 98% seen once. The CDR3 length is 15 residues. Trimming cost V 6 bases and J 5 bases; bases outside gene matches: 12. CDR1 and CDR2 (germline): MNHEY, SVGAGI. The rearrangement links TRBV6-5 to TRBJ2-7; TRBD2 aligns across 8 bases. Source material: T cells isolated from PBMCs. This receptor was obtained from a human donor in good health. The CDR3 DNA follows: TGTGCCAGCAGGGATGGTGGCGGGGGGCCCAACGAGCAGTACTTC. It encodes CASRDGGGGPNEQYF.